Included here is one T cell receptor (beta chain) sequence, with context. Trimming took 0 bases from V and 3 from J, leaving 6 bases between them. The germline CDR1 and CDR2 sequences are KGHSH and LQKENI. This CDR3 comprises 14 residues. The entry originates in a study of shared clonotypes between healthy human individuals. Clones were read by immunoSEQ multiplex PCR, and TCRdb kept only the in-frame ones, dropping some. The repertoire holds 2 million to 2.5 million clones, with 90% to 96% as singletons. The rearrangement joins TRBV18 to TRBJ2-1; D unresolved. Sequenced material: naive CD4+ T cells sorted from blood. Subset: CD45RA+ positively selected. The source of this sequence is a man younger than 35 in good health. As DNA, the CDR3 is TGTGCCAGCTCACCACCGGTACGCTACAATGAGCAGTTCTTC. This encodes CASSPPVRYNEQFF.